This T cell receptor (beta chain) was recovered during a study of shared clonotypes between healthy human individuals (TCRdb year 2020). Background on the whole study: Three men and a couple of women, aged 18 to 49 years, made up the cohort. For each donor, CD4 naive and CD4 memory were each run on three plates, CD8 naive on two plates, and CD8 memory on one plate. To estimate repertoire size and how much clonotype sharing occurs between individuals, the study deeply sequenced the blood TCR repertoires of five healthy adults. Libraries were prepared and TCR repertoires were sequenced by different laboratories using diverse techniques, in order to increase sequencing depth and limit assay-specific biases. Per donor, leukapheresis produced somewhere between about 0.9 and 9.5 billion PBMCs. Overall study outcomes, separate from this receptor: Sampling was restricted to blood, and TCR repertoires in tissues likely differ from the TCR repertoires found in blood. Based on pairwise subsampling, the degree of clonotype sharing among donors was expected to be affected by sequencing depth. Because the study included only a small number of donors, the genetic and exposure-history diversity represented was limited. Approximately 5% of naive CD4, more than 3% of naive CD8, roughly 2.4% of memory CD4, and roughly 0.4% of memory CD8 clonotypes were shared across several donors. Compared with non-shared clonotypes, clonotypes shared by all four sorted-subset donors had higher generation probabilities. Even with the large sequencing depth, rarefaction of the sorted-subset datasets indicated that sequencing was incomplete. Larger estimated clonotype richness was generally found for naive subsets than for memory subsets.

TCR CDR3 regions were amplified from genomic DNA by multiplex PCR using the deep immunoSEQ assay. Genomic DNA extracted from each cell subset was distributed evenly over all wells of several immunoSEQ 96-well plates, and each plate served as one replicate. For sorted subsets, each replicate PCR was loaded with approximately 0.2 ug genomic DNA, equivalent to 32,000 or so T cell genomes. Purified libraries were quantified with a Qubit 3.0 fluorometer, sized on a Bioanalyzer 2100, and re-quantified with the KAPA Library Quantification kit. Every immunoSEQ 96-well plate was sequenced on a dedicated single-read 150-cycle Illumina NextSeq 550 flow cell. From the authors' description of their analysis: Because the immunoSEQ output included only junctional sequences and no quality scores, the filtering could not be the same as the filtering used for full-length reads. To assign V/J genes and CDR3, sequences were annotated using PyIR, a Python wrapper for IgBLAST v1.9, with IMGT germline references. Reads were filtered out if the reads had weak V/J assignments (E-value above 1e-6), no CDR3, stop codons, out-of-frame junctions, or ambiguous translated residues. V3J clonotypes were defined by identical inferred V gene, J gene, and CDR3 amino acid sequence. Percentage overlap between repertoires was computed as shared unique clonotypes divided by the size of the smaller repertoire. Three approaches were used to assess repertoire richness: RTK rarefaction, the Chao1 estimator, and Recon v2.1 estimates of unobserved clonotypes. For all TCRbeta clonotypes obtained by the gDNA method from a few donors, generation probabilities were computed with OLGA. This is the immuneACCESS table as TCRdb keeps it, with only in-frame sequences that have V and J called. A part of the clones is gone; compared with another copy, unresolved V genes explain less than half, and the rest is unexplained. That table furnishes V, J and clone size, whereas the DNA furnished D and trimming. This sample holds about 660,000 clones; 74% were observed only once. More than 1.5% of the sample is taken by the ten largest.

Donors were healthy HIV-negative adults with no recently reported acute infections or vaccinations. Every donor was a Caucasian adult residing in Nashville, Tennessee, USA. CD4+ T cells were enriched by magnetic negative selection; naive cells were then positively selected on CD45RA, and the negative fraction formed the memory subset. After blood collection by leukapheresis, PBMCs were isolated using Ficoll-Histopaque density gradient centrifugation and then cryopreserved in the vapor phase of liquid nitrogen. Analytical flow cytometry was used to check the purity and quantity of every magnetically sorted T cell population. Genomic DNA was isolated from every sorted fraction and measured by UV absorbance on a Nanodrop 2000c. Regarding this clone: Its cognate antigen has yet to be identified. Qualities for individual bases were not recorded, and no much larger clone is one base off.

This TCR came from a woman aged 25 to 39 in good health. Sequencing was performed on memory CD4+ T cells sorted from blood. The sample's cell subset or site label is to be understood as: CD45RA-negative fraction.

Here is the DNA: TGTGCCAGCAGTACACAGGGTCTAGGGGACGAGCAGTACTTC. It translates to CASSTQGLGDEQYF. In this chain, TRBV25-1 is recombined with TRBJ2-7, with TRBD1 perhaps the D gene, on 6 matching bases. The CDR3 sequence holds 14 residues, the cysteine and phenylalanine included. Only the CDR3 DNA stays, 42 bases, in frame from base 1. V is pared back by 5 bases and J by 5 bases, with 16 bases lying between the germline termini. The germline V gene gives CDR1 as MGHDK and CDR2 as SYGVNS.